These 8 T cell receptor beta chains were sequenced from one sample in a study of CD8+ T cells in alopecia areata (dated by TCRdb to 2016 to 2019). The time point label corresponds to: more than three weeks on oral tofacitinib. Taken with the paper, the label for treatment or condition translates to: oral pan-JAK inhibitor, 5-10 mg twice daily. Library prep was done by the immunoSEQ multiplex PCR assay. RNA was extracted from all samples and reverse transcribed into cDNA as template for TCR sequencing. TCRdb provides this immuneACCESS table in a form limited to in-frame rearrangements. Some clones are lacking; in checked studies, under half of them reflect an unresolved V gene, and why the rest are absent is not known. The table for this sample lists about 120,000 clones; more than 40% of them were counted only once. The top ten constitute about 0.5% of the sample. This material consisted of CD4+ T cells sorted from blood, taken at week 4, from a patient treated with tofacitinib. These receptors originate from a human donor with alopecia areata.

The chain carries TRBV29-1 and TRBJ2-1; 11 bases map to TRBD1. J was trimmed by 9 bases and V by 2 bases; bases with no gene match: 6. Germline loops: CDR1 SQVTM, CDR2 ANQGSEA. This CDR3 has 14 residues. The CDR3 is CSVERTGGPGEQFF. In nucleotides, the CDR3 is TGCAGCGTTGAACGGACAGGGGGCCCAGGTGAGCAGTTCTTC.

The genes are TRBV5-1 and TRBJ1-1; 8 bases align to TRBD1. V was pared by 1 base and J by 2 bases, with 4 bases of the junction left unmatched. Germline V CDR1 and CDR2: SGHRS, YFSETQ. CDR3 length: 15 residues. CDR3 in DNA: TGCGCCAGCAGCTTGTGGTCAGGGGGCAACACTGAAGCTTTCTTT. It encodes CASSLWSGGNTEAFF. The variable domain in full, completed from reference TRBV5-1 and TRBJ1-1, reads KAGVTQTPRYLIKTRGQQVTLSCSPISGHRSVSWYQQTPGQGLQFLFEYFSETQRNKGNFPGRFSGRQFSNSRSEMNVSTLELGDSALYLCASSLWSGGNTEAFFGQGTRLTVV.

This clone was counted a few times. CDR3 protein: CASSTRTTGANVLTF. The CDR3, as DNA: TGTGCCAGCAGCACCAGGACCACCGGGGCCAACGTCCTGACTTTC. This chain connects TRBV7-9 to TRBJ2-6; no clear D. The CDR3 contains 15 residues. The V end lost 5 bases, the J end lost 4 bases, and 12 bases lay between the germline ends. CDR1 and CDR2 from the germline V gene are SEHNR and FQNEAQ (reference sequence).

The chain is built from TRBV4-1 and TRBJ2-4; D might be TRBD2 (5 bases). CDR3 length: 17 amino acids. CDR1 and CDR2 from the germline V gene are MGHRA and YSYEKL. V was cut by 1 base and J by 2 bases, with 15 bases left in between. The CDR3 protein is CASSQGGSVIPKNIQYF. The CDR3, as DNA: TGCGCCAGCAGCCAAGGGGGTAGCGTAATACCCAAAAACATTCAGTACTTC.

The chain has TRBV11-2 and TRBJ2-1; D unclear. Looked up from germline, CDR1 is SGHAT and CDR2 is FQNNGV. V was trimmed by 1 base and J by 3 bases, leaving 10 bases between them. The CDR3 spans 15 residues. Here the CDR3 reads CASSLVASGYNEQFF. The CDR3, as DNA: TGTGCCAGCAGCTTAGTGGCGTCCGGCTACAATGAGCAGTTCTTC.

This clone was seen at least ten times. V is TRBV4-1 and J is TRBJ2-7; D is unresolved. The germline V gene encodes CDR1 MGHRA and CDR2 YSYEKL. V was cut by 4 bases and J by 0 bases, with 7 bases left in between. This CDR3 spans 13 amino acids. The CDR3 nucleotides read TGCGCCAGCAGCCTCCTGAGCTCCTACGAGCAGTACTTC. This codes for CASSLLSSYEQYF.

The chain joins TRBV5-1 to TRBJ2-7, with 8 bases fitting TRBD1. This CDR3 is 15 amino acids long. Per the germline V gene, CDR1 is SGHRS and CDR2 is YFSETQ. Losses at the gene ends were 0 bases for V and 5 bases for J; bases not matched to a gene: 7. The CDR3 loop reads CASSLVTGTGHEQYF. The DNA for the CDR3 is TGCGCCAGCAGCTTGGTTACTGGGACAGGCCACGAGCAGTACTTC. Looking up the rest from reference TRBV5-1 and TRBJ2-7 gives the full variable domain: KAGVTQTPRYLIKTRGQQVTLSCSPISGHRSVSWYQQTPGQGLQFLFEYFSETQRNKGNFPGRFSGRQFSNSRSEMNVSTLELGDSALYLCASSLVTGTGHEQYFGPGTRLTVT.

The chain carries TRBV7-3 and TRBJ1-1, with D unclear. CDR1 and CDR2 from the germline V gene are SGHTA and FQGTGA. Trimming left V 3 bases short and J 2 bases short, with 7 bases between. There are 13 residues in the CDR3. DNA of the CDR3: TGTGCCAGCAGCTTCCGACATAACACTGAAGCTTTCTTT. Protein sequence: CASSFRHNTEAFF.